This T cell receptor (beta chain) was captured by sequencing in a study of CD8 T cells in ankylosing spondylitis. General study findings and limits: With a CD8+ phenotype, disease-linked clones were relatively rare in peripheral blood. Certain motif variants had earlier been reported in reactive arthritis synovial fluid and blood. Reported data indicate significant enrichment of disease-linked clones within matched ankylosing spondylitis synovial fluid. A TCR beta motif of about eight highly homologous variants seemed to mark ankylosing spondylitis blood.

Libraries of TCR beta came from quantitative 5'-RACE with molecular barcodes. TCRdb reprocessed the 5' RACE reads via MiXCR and lists one record per CDR3 protein. The profile shows approximately 300,000 distinct CDR3 sequences, around 7.6% of them singletons. Regarding this clonotype: The antigen remains undetermined.

This CDR3 is built from 17 residues. The germline V gene encodes CDR1 SGHAT and CDR2 FQNNGV. V lost 2 bases, J lost 0 bases, and 14 bases lay in between. Sequencing was performed on blood, either unsorted or a sorted T cell fraction (not recorded which). The TCR comes from a male donor with ankylosing spondylitis. The chain uses TRBV11-2 and TRBJ1-3; possible D gene TRBD1, 6 bases. The CDR3 coding sequence is TGTGCCAGCAGCTTACGCCTCAGGGGCGGCTCTGGAAACACCATATATTTT. It codes for CASSLRLRGGSGNTIYF.